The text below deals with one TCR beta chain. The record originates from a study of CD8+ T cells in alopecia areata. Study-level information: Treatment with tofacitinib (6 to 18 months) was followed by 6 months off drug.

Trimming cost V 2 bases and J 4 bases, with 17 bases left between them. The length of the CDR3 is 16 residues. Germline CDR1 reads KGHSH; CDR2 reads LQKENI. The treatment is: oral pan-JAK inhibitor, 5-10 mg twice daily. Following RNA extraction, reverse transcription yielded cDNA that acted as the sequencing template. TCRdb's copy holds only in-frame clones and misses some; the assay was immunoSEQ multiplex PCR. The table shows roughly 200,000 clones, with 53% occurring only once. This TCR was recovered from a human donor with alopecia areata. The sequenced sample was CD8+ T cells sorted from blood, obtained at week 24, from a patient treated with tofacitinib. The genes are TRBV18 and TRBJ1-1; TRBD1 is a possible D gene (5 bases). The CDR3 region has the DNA TGTGCCAGCTCACCAGAATCTCGGTCCGGGGGCACTGAAGCTTTCTTT. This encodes CASSPESRSGGTEAFF. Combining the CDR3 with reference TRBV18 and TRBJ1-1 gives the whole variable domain NAGVMQNPRHLVRRRGQEARLRCSPMKGHSHVYWYRQLPEEGLKFMVYLQKENIIDESGMPKERFSAEFPKEGPSILRIQQVVRGDSAAYFCASSPESRSGGTEAFFGQGTRLTVV.